This entry is about one T cell receptor beta chain. Its cognate antigen has yet to be identified. No base quality information exists; no much larger clone differs at one position. This sample stems from a study of early T cells in non-severe SARS-CoV-2 infection (dated by TCRdb to the early 2020s). Notes on the research overall: Because TCR sequencing relied on bulk RNA taken from unsorted whole blood, pairing of alpha and beta chains was not possible. Summary of the overall study and its limitations: VDJdb matching was skewed toward anti-spike CD8 responses and likely underestimated virus-specific expansions by missing private and CD4 specificities.

Library generation was performed with 5' RACE. TCRdb shows the sequencer as NextSeq 500. To correct for sequencing error and PCR bias, the TCR library protocol tagged individual cDNA molecules with unique molecular identifiers. TCR alpha and beta chains were both sequenced, and the abundances of alpha and beta sequences in each sample were closely correlated with each other. The study's processing was this. Decombinator V4 was used to annotate the V gene, J gene and CDR3 of the TCR sequences. TCRs were defined as expanded if a significant change between any two time points was detected under a Poisson model with p below 0.0001. TCR abundances were normalised to the total number of TCRs sequenced per sample and were expressed as counts per million. MAIT TCRs were defined by TRAV1-2 paired with TRAJ12, TRAJ20 or TRAJ33, and iNKT TCRs by TRAV10 paired with TRAJ18. VDJdb, accessed 1 November 2021, was searched for CMV, EBV and SARS-CoV-2 annotated TCRs, excluding TCRs annotated for multiple antigens. In TCRdb, the public reads were trimmed at Q25 with fastp and aligned with MiXCR, with productive beta chains retained. Each record represents a unique CDR3 protein, reported with the most common genes and DNA among its rows. TCRdb assigned the V and J calls; the authors' analysis was not used. Across this sample there are 55,000 to 65,000 distinct CDR3 sequences, with more than 8.5% seen only once. The top ten constitute under 20% of the sample.

Set within a cohort of healthcare workers in London, UK, this nested case-control study involved weekly PCR testing of nasopharyngeal swabs along with blood sampling. Healthcare workers were recruited between 23 and 31 March 2020, during the week of the UK lockdown, and were followed weekly for up to roughly 15 weeks. The CDR3 sequence holds 17 residues, the cysteine and phenylalanine included. The kept DNA is CDR3 alone, 51 bases in frame from the first base. V ends up 6 bases short and J 2 bases short, with an unmatched junction base count of 10. The specimen was whole blood. The origin of this receptor is an adult who was a healthcare worker with PCR-confirmed SARS-CoV-2 infection or an uninfected control (not recorded which). This chain joins TRBV12-3 or TRBV12-4 to TRBJ2-7; TRBD2 lines up with 13 middle nucleotides. Here is the DNA: TGTGCCAGCAGCCCCCTCGGACTAGCGGGGGAAACCTACGAGCAGTACTTC. Its protein is CASSPLGLAGETYEQYF.